Reported below is one T cell receptor beta chain. These data are taken from a study of control samples from healthy donors and cancer patients. Germline CDR1 and CDR2: SGHRS and YFSETQ. The V gene lost 4 bases and the J gene lost 1 base, with 13 bases spanning the gap. CDR3 length: 15 amino acids. Libraries were prepared by immunoSEQ multiplex PCR; TCRdb keeps only in-frame clonotypes and omits some of them. The sample lists 120,000 or so clones, around 89% seen once, with under 40% in the top ten. The source of this sequence is a man between 45 and 60 years old in good health. J is TRBJ2-3 and V is TRBV5-1, with TRBD2 as a possible D gene (5 bases). The sequenced sample consisted of blood. CDR3 protein: CASSERTPRTDTQYF. CDR3 coding DNA: TGCGCCAGCAGCGAGCGGACCCCACGCACAGATACGCAGTATTTT. Full variable domain (missing parts from reference TRBV5-1 and TRBJ2-3): KAGVTQTPRYLIKTRGQQVTLSCSPISGHRSVSWYQQTPGQGLQFLFEYFSETQRNKGNFPGRFSGRQFSNSRSEMNVSTLELGDSALYLCASSERTPRTDTQYFGPGTRLTVL.